This T cell receptor beta chain is drawn from a study of blood T cell repertoires in COVID-19. Study overall: Sites in the United States, Italy and Spain provided acute and convalescent COVID-19 samples. PBMCs, B-cell-depleted T cells, or T cells were the source of the cDNA or gDNA that made up the material.

Per the original methods: Nucleated cell counts were estimated from reference gene primer amplification. TCRdb's copy holds only in-frame clones and misses some; the assay was immunoSEQ multiplex PCR. D and trimming were read from the DNA, whereas the V and J calls and clone size are those reported in that table. The sample holds around 300,000 clones; about 83% are singletons and the top ten take under 3%. Per the germline V gene, CDR1 is KGHSH and CDR2 is LQKENI. The length of the CDR3 is 15 residues. The V and J ends lost 3 bases and 4 bases, in that order; junction bases with no gene match: 6. This TCR derives from a young man with active or convalescent COVID-19. Sequenced material: peripheral blood. This chain links TRBV18 with TRBJ1-2; 9 bases map to TRBD1. The CDR3 coding sequence is TGTGCCAGCTCACCGCCGGGACAGGGAGGCTATGGCTACACCTTC. Translated: CASSPPGQGGYGYTF. The variable domain in full, completed from reference TRBV18 and TRBJ1-2, reads NAGVMQNPRHLVRRRGQEARLRCSPMKGHSHVYWYRQLPEEGLKFMVYLQKENIIDESGMPKERFSAEFPKEGPSILRIQQVVRGDSAAYFCASSPPGQGGYGYTFGSGTRLTVV.